What follows describes a single T cell receptor beta chain. The antigen is not known. This specimen belongs to a study of PD-1 blockade in classical Hodgkin lymphoma. Across the whole study: Every 2 weeks, patients got 3 mg/kg intravenous nivolumab. Study-level results: Whoever responded completely had baseline diversity much like that seen in newly diagnosed patients.

This table comes from immunoSEQ multiplex PCR, and its TCRdb copy is limited to in-frame clones, with some not included. The profile covers around 50,000 clones, with approximately 72% appearing a single time and approximately 12% taken by the ten largest. Noted time point: cycle 4 day 1 (C4D1), after more than five weeks of nivolumab. Patients all relapsed after autologous stem cell transplantation, and there was variation in brentuximab vedotin exposure. Reported best responses ranged across complete response, partial response or progressive disease. CDR3 length: 16 residues. The germline V gene has CDR1 SGHNT and CDR2 YYREEE (reference sequence). Unmatched junction bases numbered 9, after V lost 4 bases and J lost 0 bases.

V is TRBV5-4 and J is TRBJ2-7; 8 bases are shared with TRBD2. The specimen was peripheral blood mononuclear cells (PBMCs), collected before the fourth cycle of nivolumab. This TCR derives from a human donor with classical Hodgkin lymphoma. CDR3 region: CASSPPPGGGSYEQYF. In DNA, the CDR3 is TGTGCCAGCAGCCCACCCCCCGGGGGGGGCTCCTACGAGCAGTACTTC.